These T cell receptor beta chains were read from a single sample in a study of control samples from healthy donors and cancer patients. The protocol was immunoSEQ multiplex PCR, while the TCRdb copy is restricted to in-frame clones and leaves out a portion. Of approximately 170,000 clones in the sample, 80% to 95% were seen once. The sequencing sample was made of blood. All receptors come from a woman under 40 in good health. Each CDR3 is given with its conserved first and last residue. The order of the fields is V gene, J gene, clone size, D gene, CDR3 DNA, CDR3 protein. D genes are given only for firm matches. Clone sizes are given selectively: once, few, many, or a class where the clone is expanded.

TRBV7-9	TRBJ2-1	-	TRBD2	TGTGCCAGCAGCCCACTGGGGGAGGGAGGACCTCACAATGAGCAGTTCTTC	CASSPLGEGGPHNEQFF
TRBV11-2	TRBJ2-1	-	-	TGTGCCAGCAGGAAGGAAGGTAGGTATGAGCAGTTCTTC	CASRKEGRYEQFF
TRBV18	TRBJ1-6	-	-	TGTGCCAGCTCACCCTTCGACAGGATAGGATCACCCCTCCACTTT	CASSPFDRIGSPLHF
TRBV7-3	TRBJ2-3	-	-	TGTGCCAGCAGCTTAGGGTATGGGACGGGTCGCACAGATACGCAGTATTTT	CASSLGYGTGRTDTQYF
TRBV19	TRBJ1-1	-	TRBD1	TGTGCCAGTAACTACATTCCGGGACAGAGAACTGAAGCTTTCTTT	CASNYIPGQRTEAFF
TRBV12-3/TRBV12-4	TRBJ2-1	-	TRBD2	TGTGCCAGCAGGCAACTAGCGCTCAATGAGCAGTTCTTC	CASRQLALNEQFF
TRBV5-6	TRBJ2-3	-	TRBD2	TGTGCCAGCAGCCACGCCTATAGCGGGAGCACAGATACGCAGTATTTT	CASSHAYSGSTDTQYF
TRBV7-3	TRBJ2-1	-	-	TGTGCCAGCATCCTCGGGCAGGGAGTCTCCTACAATGAGCAGTTCTTC	CASILGQGVSYNEQFF
TRBV18	TRBJ1-1	-	-	TGTGCCAGCTCACCACCAGAAAGGGCGGTGGCTGAAGCTTTCTTT	CASSPPERAVAEAFF
TRBV27	TRBJ2-1	-	-	TGTGCCAGCAGTACCCCGCGAGATTACAATGAGCAGTTCTTC	CASSTPRDYNEQFF
TRBV5-3	TRBJ2-7	-	-	TGTGCCAGAAGCTTGGCACAGGCGTCTACCTACGAGCAGTACTTC	CARSLAQASTYEQYF
TRBV25-1	TRBJ1-2	-	TRBD1	TGTGCCAGCAGAAAAACAGGGGTGAGGGCGGATGGCTACACCTTC	CASRKTGVRADGYTF
TRBV7-2	TRBJ1-3	-	-	TGTGCCAGCAGCTTAGCGGGTTATGCGGGGGGAGCTCGAAACACCATATATTTT	CASSLAGYAGGARNTIYF
TRBV24-1	TRBJ1-1	-	TRBD1	TGTGCCACCAGGGGACAGGGGATGAACACTGAAGCTTTCTTT	CATRGQGMNTEAFF
TRBV6-5	TRBJ2-1	-	TRBD2	TGTGCCAGCAGCAATAGCGGGAGCTACAATGAGCAGTTCTTC	CASSNSGSYNEQFF
TRBV19	TRBJ1-5	-	-	TGTGCCAGTAGTATAAGCCAGCGCAATCAGCCCCAGCATTTT	CASSISQRNQPQHF
TRBV10-3	TRBJ1-2	once	TRBD1	TGTGCCATCCCCAGGGGGGCCCACTATGGCTACACCTTC	CAIPRGAHYGYTF
TRBV6-1	TRBJ2-7	-	-	TGTGCCAGCAGTGATTTCCTGAGCTCCTACGAGCAGTACTTC	CASSDFLSSYEQYF
TRBV7-9	TRBJ2-1	-	-	TGTGCCAGCAGCTTAGGCGGGCTCGCTTCTAGCTCCTACAATGAGCAGTTCTTC	CASSLGGLASSSYNEQFF
TRBV4-1	TRBJ2-1	-	TRBD2	TGCGCCAGCAGCCAAGGGGCGGCGGGAGGTCCGTACAATGAGCAGTTCTTC	CASSQGAAGGPYNEQFF
TRBV4-2	TRBJ2-3	-	TRBD1	TGTGCCAGCAGCCATGGACAGGGGATAACAGATACGCAGTATTTT	CASSHGQGITDTQYF
TRBV5-1	TRBJ2-7	-	TRBD1	TGCGCCAGCAGCTTGGCCGGACAGGGCTACGAGCAGTACTTC	CASSLAGQGYEQYF
TRBV7-2	TRBJ1-6	-	-	TGTGCCAGCAGCTTAGGTTGGGATGCGGGATCACCCCTCCACTTT	CASSLGWDAGSPLHF
TRBV6-5	TRBJ2-3	-	-	TGTGCCAGCAGGTTCTCCGGGGGCATAGATACGCAGTATTTT	CASRFSGGIDTQYF
TRBV6-5	TRBJ2-3	-	TRBD2	TGTGCCAGCCGGTCGCGGGAGTGGACAGATACGCAGTATTTT	CASRSREWTDTQYF
TRBV7-8	TRBJ1-4	-	-	TGTGCCAGCAGCTTGGGGGGGACTAATGAAAAACTGTTTTTT	CASSLGGTNEKLFF
TRBV2	TRBJ2-2	-	TRBD1	TGTGCCAGCAGCACCCAGGGGGCGGCGAACACCGGGGAGCTGTTTTTT	CASSTQGAANTGELFF
TRBV5-1	TRBJ2-7	-	-	TGCGCCAGCAGCTTGGACCACGAGCAGTACTTC	CASSLDHEQYF